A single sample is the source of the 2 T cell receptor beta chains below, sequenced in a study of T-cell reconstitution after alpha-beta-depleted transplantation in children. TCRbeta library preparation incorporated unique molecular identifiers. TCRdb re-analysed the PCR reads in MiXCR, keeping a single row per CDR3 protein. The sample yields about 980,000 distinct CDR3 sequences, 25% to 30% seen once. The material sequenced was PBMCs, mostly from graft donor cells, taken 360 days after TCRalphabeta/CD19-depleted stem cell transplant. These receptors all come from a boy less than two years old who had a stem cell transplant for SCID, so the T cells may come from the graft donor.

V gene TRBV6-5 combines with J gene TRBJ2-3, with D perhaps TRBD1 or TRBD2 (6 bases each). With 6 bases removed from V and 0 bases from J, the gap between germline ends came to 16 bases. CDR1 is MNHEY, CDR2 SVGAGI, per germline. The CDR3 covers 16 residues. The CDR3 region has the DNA TGTGCCAGCAGCTCCCATAGGGGGACTAGCACAGATACGCAGTATTTT. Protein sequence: CASSSHRGTSTDTQYF.

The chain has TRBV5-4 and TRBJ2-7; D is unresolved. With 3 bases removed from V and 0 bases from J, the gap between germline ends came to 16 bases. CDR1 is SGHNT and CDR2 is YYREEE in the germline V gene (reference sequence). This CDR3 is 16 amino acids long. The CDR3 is CASSSPGSHLSYEQYF. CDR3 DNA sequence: TGTGCCAGCAGCTCGCCCGGGTCTCACCTCTCCTACGAGCAGTACTTC.